Listed here is a single T cell receptor (beta chain). Germline values: CDR1 KGHSH, CDR2 LQKENI. Deletions cut 6 bases from V and 9 bases from J, with 12 bases between. The CDR3 contains 13 residues. A multiplex PCR was run with 60 Vbeta primers and 13 Jbeta primers. The repertoire was sequenced with immunoSEQ multiplex PCR; TCRdb's copy has only in-frame clones and lacks some. This table holds roughly 110,000 clones, roughly 76% found once. The data stem from a study of cytomegalovirus exposure and HLA in healthy donors. The receptor's source is a woman in her forties or fifties in good health and CMV-seropositive. V and J are TRBV18 and TRBJ1-6; TRBD1 is a possible D gene (5 bases). The specimen sequenced was PBMCs. CDR3 in amino acids: CASSPGLTSPLHF. The CDR3, as DNA: TGTGCCAGCTCCCCGGGACTCACTTCACCCCTCCACTTT.